The sequence of this T cell receptor delta chain was determined in a study of gamma-delta T cells after stem cell transplantation (dated by TCRdb to 2016 to 2018). CDR1 and CDR2 are read off the germline V gene as GEAIGNYY and EKD. V sheds 0 bases and J sheds 5 bases, leaving 13 bases between their ends. The CDR3 holds 17 amino acids from the cysteine to the phenylalanine. Only the CDR3 DNA stays, 51 bases, in frame from base 1. Libraries came from RT-PCR. The sequencer was an Illumina MiSeq. TCRdb reran clone calling on the public reads with CATT; rows sharing one DNA sequence were then combined. This sample is represented by roughly 1,700 delta-chain clones; just over 45% of them were singletons. The ten largest make up roughly 52% of the sample. A word on this clone: Its target antigen remains unknown. No much larger clone is present one base from it, and per-base qualities are unavailable.

The rearranged chain carries TRDV2 and TRDJ3, with the D gene not clear enough to name. This TCR was sampled from a human donor. It is not recorded whose cells these are; they may come from a transplant donor. The material sequenced was gamma-delta T cells. The DNA sequence follows: TGTGCCTGTGACACCGTACTTACATCGGGGGACACCCGACAGATGTTTTTC. It is translated as CACDTVLTSGDTRQMFF.